This T cell receptor (beta chain) stems from a study of T-cell memory formation after mild COVID-19. Study-level background: Each donor largely had its own TCR clusters. Findings and caveats of the study: Clones that got smaller from day 15 to 85 had even CD4/CD8, while clones growing later tipped toward CD4+. There was no confirmation that second-wave clones peaking on day 37 were SARS-CoV-2 specific.

Turning to this clonotype: The target antigen is unknown.

TCR alpha and TCR beta cDNA libraries with sample barcodes and UMIs came from 5'RACE using constant-segment primers. TCRdb analysed the 5' RACE reads with MiXCR anew, one entry per CDR3 protein. The sample gives some 190,000 distinct CDR3 sequences, approximately 20% of which show up once; roughly 2.3% is in the top ten. This CDR3 comprises 16 residues. The V gene's germline CDR1 is KGHDR and CDR2 SFDVKD. V lost 0 bases, J lost 0 bases, and 8 bases lay in between. What was sequenced was PBMCs or a T cell subset sorted from them (not recorded which). This TCR was sampled from an adult woman who had mild COVID-19 (a few samples of this study predate the infection). Cell type and time point are not known. The chain couples TRBV24-1 to TRBJ2-1, with D tentatively TRBD1 or TRBD2 (5 bases each). Here the CDR3 reads CATSDLGTSSYNEQFF. In nucleotides, the CDR3 is TGTGCCACCAGTGATTTGGGGACCTCCTCCTACAATGAGCAGTTCTTC.